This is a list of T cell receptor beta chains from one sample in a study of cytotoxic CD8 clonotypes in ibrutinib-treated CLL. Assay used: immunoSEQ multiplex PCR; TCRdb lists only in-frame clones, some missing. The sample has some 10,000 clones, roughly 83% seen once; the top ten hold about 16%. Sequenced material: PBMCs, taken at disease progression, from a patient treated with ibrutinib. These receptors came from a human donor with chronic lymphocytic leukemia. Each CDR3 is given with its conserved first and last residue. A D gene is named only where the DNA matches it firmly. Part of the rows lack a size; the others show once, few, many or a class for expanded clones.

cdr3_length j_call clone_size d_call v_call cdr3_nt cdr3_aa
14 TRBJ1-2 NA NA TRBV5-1 TGCGCCAGCAGCTTGGATGGAGGGTATAATGGCTACACCTTC CASSLDGGYNGYTF
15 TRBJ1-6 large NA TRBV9 TGTGCCAGCAGCGTTAGACAGGACCATAATTCACCCCTCCACTTT CASSVRQDHNSPLHF
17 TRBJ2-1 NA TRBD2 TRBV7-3 TGTGCCAGCAGCGAAAAGGGGTTAGGACTAGCGAACAATGAGCAGTTCTTC CASSEKGLGLANNEQFF
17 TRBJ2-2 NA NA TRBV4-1 TGCGCCAGCAGCCAGGGTTCCGGGATAAGGGGGAATGGGGAGCTGTTTTTT CASSQGSGIRGNGELFF
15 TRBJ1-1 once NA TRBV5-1 TGCGCCAGCAGAGTTCGGGTCGGGACCAACACTGAAGCTTTCTTT CASRVRVGTNTEAFF
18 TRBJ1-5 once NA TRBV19 TGTGCCAGTAGTATAGCGGGAAGCAGGGTGACGGGCAATCAGCCCCAGCATTTT CASSIAGSRVTGNQPQHF
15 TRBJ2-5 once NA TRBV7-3 TGTGCCAGCAGCGCACAGGGAGGAGGGATGGAGACCCAGTACTTC CASSAQGGGMETQYF
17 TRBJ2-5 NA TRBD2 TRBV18 TGTGCCAGCTCACCACCGGCTAGCGGGGGATTAAGGGAGACCCAGTACTTC CASSPPASGGLRETQYF
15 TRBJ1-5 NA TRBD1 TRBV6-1 TGTGCCAGCAGTGGGGGGGGGACAGGGAATCAGCACCAGCATTTT CASSGGGTGNQHQHF
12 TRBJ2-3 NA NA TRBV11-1 TGTGCCAGCGGGCGGGGCACAGATACGCAGTATTTT CASGRGTDTQYF
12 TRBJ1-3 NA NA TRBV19 TGTGCCAGTAGTTCTCAGGCCCTCGGCATATATTTT CASSSQALGIYF
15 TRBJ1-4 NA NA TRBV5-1 TGCGCCAGCAGCTTGGCCGGGCAGGGAGGAGAAAAACTGTTTTTT CASSLAGQGGEKLFF
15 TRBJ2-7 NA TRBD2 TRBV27 TGTGCCAGCAGTTTAACGGGCGGACTAGCCTACGAGCAGTACTTC CASSLTGGLAYEQYF